This T cell receptor (beta chain) emerged from a study of cytomegalovirus exposure and HLA in healthy donors. Turning to the study itself: The 130 or so validation repertoires and the roughly 670 first-cohort repertoires shared a platform, a later analysis reported.

As for this clone: Its antigen remains unknown.

Germline lookup yields CDR1 SGDLS and CDR2 YYNGEE. Trimming removed 0 bases from V and 3 bases from J; junction bases left unmatched: 11. The CDR3 is 18 amino acids. Data came from immunoSEQ multiplex PCR; TCRdb stores just in-frame clones and leaves some out. This table holds under 200,000 clones, about 90% found once. General study results and limits: Overall, approximately 150 TCR beta chains were annotated as cytomegalovirus-associated. The tendency of first-cohort TCR clusters to co-occur in the 120 or so validation repertoires was the finding of a later analysis.

The chain is built from TRBV9 and TRBJ2-1; 8 bases are a match to TRBD2. This TCR was recovered from a man aged 18 to 29 in good health and CMV-seropositive. Sequencing was done on a sample of PBMCs. The CDR3 here is CASSVEGLAGNLYNEQFF. The CDR3 nucleotides are TGTGCCAGCAGCGTAGAAGGACTAGCCGGAAACCTCTACAATGAGCAGTTCTTC.